This T cell receptor (beta chain) was retrieved from a study of shared clonotypes between healthy human individuals. All the donors were Caucasian adults who lived in Nashville, Tennessee. Without sorting, samples used some 93 million PBMCs for genomic DNA. Each cell subset's genomic DNA was divided evenly among several immunoSEQ plates. Original processing methods: ImmunoSEQ yielded junction-only sequences lacking quality scores, so filtering differed. The table came from immunoSEQ multiplex PCR; TCRdb's copy has only in-frame clones and leaves some out. V and J calls and clone size come straight from that table; D and trimming were deduced from the DNA. The sample has hundreds of thousands of clones; around 78% are singletons. For this clone: Since a much larger clone is just one base distant, this may be a read error.

This CDR3 contains 12 residues. V lost 1 base, J lost 7 bases, and 7 bases lay in between. The V gene's germline CDR1 is SEHNR and CDR2 FQNEAQ (reference sequence). This receptor was identified in a woman in her thirties or forties in good health. Some clones in this sample may be carry-over from other donors' samples. The chain couples TRBV7-9 to TRBJ2-5; D gene ambiguous. The sample comprised PBMCs. This CDR3 reads CASSLVEGTQYF. CDR3 bases: TGTGCCAGCAGCTTAGTAGAAGGGACCCAGTACTTC.